The clone carrying this T cell receptor beta chain was observed a few times. Its specificity is not known. The V end lost 4 bases, the J end lost 4 bases, and 14 bases lay between the germline ends. From germline, CDR1 is SQVTM and CDR2 ANQGSEA. The CDR3 is 14 amino acids. The sample belongs to a study of T-cell reconstitution after alpha-beta-depleted transplantation in children. General study points: Alpha-beta T cells about two months after transplant reportedly derived from several hundred expanded graft clones. Newly generated T cells supplied most T-cell counts and diversity one year post-transplant.

This sample's TCRbeta library carried unique molecular identifier barcodes. Via MiXCR, TCRdb re-called the PCR reads, giving one row per CDR3 protein. The sample includes about 580,000 distinct CDR3 sequences, 20% to 25% seen only once; the top ten take roughly 15%. This receptor was identified in a boy under three years old who had a stem cell transplant for acute myeloid leukemia, so the T cells may come from the graft donor. V usage is TRBV29-1 and J usage is TRBJ1-5; no definite D call. The sample was PBMCs, mostly from graft donor cells, taken 360 days after TCRalphabeta/CD19-depleted stem cell transplant. CDR3 region: CSVVTASKNQPQHF. The CDR3 region has the DNA TGCAGCGTTGTTACAGCGTCTAAAAATCAGCCCCAGCATTTT.